This entry describes one TCR beta chain. This clone appeared a few times. Its antigen has not been determined. There are no base qualities to consult, and no much larger clone falls within one base. This entry belongs to a study of cytomegalovirus exposure and HLA in healthy donors (dated 2017 in TCRdb). In the study overall: In an earlier analysis of fewer than 750 of the donors, approximately 300 Gb of sequence data and approximately 120 million unique TCR beta sequences from about 179 million T cells were reported. An early release covering roughly 640 HLA-typed donors comprised about 320 gigabases of sequencing data and around 85 million unique TCR sequences. Of the 300 to 400 genotyped donors, approximately 83% fell in the genetic ancestry cluster associated with self-reported Caucasian donors. The study was designed to test whether signatures of past pathogen exposure could be identified by cataloging public T cell receptors. The T cell repertoires of 700 or so subjects were profiled by immunosequencing and related to cytomegalovirus serostatus. A separate validation cohort of some 130 different subjects was used in addition to the approximately 700-subject first cohort. High-throughput TCR immunosequencing, statistical association of individual TCRs with disease status, and machine learning were combined to predict cytomegalovirus infection status. A later analysis re-examined previously published TCR beta repertoires from around 670 donors and added high-resolution HLA genotyping to investigate patterns of TCR occurrence. In the later analysis, no new phenotypic data were used to find candidate immune exposures; instead, reliance was placed on TCR beta sequences and their occurrence across donors. An earlier analysis of fewer than 750 of the donors used high-throughput TCR beta sequencing to judge whether each TCR beta V gene segment behaved as functional or pseudogenic. Alongside the repertoire data, information on donor age, sex, ethnicity and CMV serostatus was compiled. In a later genetic analysis, genome-wide SNP genotypes for 398 of the 666 donors were used, and that subset was treated as a discovery cohort. All discovery cohort repertoires had been generated on a single sequencing platform. HLA typing covered class I and class II loci at four-digit resolution. Typing coverage differed by locus: A, B, C, DRB1 and DQB1 were typed in about 620-640 donors, DQA1 in 522, DPA1 in some 570, and DPB1 in approximately 450. Four to six DR-DQ haplotypes were handled as single units for association and clustering, since linkage in the cohort was strong. Among 300 to 500 genotyped donors of the cohort, an average of around 240,000 unique TCR beta nucleotide sequences was sequenced per donor, of which 15% to 20% were non-productive. Study-level results and caveats: Most TCR sequences were observed very rarely across donors, whereas some public TCRs were present in many individuals. Presence/absence analyses assumed roughly uniform sequencing depth across donors, an assumption that may not hold. HLA typing was unavailable for some donors at each locus, so association tests used only the typed subset. The classifier was reported to diagnose cytomegalovirus status with high specificity and sensitivity in both the original cohort and the validation cohort. A later analysis found that HLA-associated TCR beta chains were more clonally expanded and had lower generation probabilities than equally common non-associated chains. Because counts were too low, roughly 18 rarely observed V segments, including chromosome 9 orphons, were left out of the earlier analysis of 587 of the donors. A later analysis reported that several top co-occurrence clusters appeared linked to parvovirus B19, influenza, CMV and Epstein-Barr virus. Specific HLA alleles were associated with 18,000 or so TCR beta sequences at a false discovery rate of 0.05 in a later analysis. A cluster of highly shared sequence variants was judged likely to be a technical artifact of the sequencing pipeline. Immune exposure information for the cohort was limited to CMV serostatus. Because the 87-base-pair reads could not distinguish some IMGT-functional V segments, including TRBV6-2 and TRBV6-3, those segments were excluded. In a later analysis, TCR association rates were found to vary across HLA loci, with the most associated TCRs seen for DRB1 alleles and the fewest for HLA-C alleles. A total of fewer than 200 TCR beta chains were listed by the study as associated with cytomegalovirus. According to the authors, the approach could potentially be generalized to other disease states and immunological phenotypes. The cohort was sequenced for TCR beta chains only, and without alpha or paired-chain data the features that could be detected were limited. A further reported finding was that TCR beta sequences accurately predicted the HLA-A and HLA-B alleles for most subjects in the first cohort. In vitro tests confirmed that three of the cytomegalovirus-associated TCR beta chains recognize cytomegalovirus antigens. In a later analysis, most CMV-associated TCR beta chains were found to appear HLA-restricted, with HLA associations seemingly driven largely by CMV exposure. A later genetic analysis associated a missense DCLRE1C variant with V-gene and J-gene trimming of TCR beta chains, and an independent cohort replicated the association. In an earlier analysis of several hundred of the donors, most TCR beta V segments were observed in productive rearrangements about 87% or about 30% of the time, broadly matching IMGT annotations. Compared with the roughly 670-donor mean, donors in an Asian-associated ancestry cluster had fewer N-insertions in productive TCRs, according to a later genetic analysis. Correlated functional status among segregating V segments might reflect linkage disequilibrium, but an unknown experimental factor could not be ruled out. Assigning TCR associations to individual alleles was difficult when HLA alleles, especially DR and DQ, strongly co-occurred.

The cohort was made up of 666 healthy bone marrow donors. All cohort members were sampled while nominally healthy, although unrecorded immune exposures were likely present. The donor tested CMV seronegative, placing the donor among the roughly 340 seronegative members of the cohort. A peripheral blood sample was provided by each donor, and peripheral blood mononuclear cells were used for TCR beta sequencing. Genomic DNA extraction from the blood cell samples was performed with the Qiagen DNeasy Blood Extraction Kit. Reading from cysteine to phenylalanine, the CDR3 counts 14 amino acids. The CDR3 DNA has 42 bases and is translated from base 1. CDR1 and CDR2 are drawn from the germline V gene: SGDLS, YYNGEE. V has 0 bases trimmed and J has 4 bases trimmed; junction bases matching no gene number 4. To prepare the library, the immunoSEQ multiplex PCR assay was applied. A mixture of 60 forward primers for TCR Vbeta segments and 13 reverse primers for TCR Jbeta segments was used in the multiplex PCR. The CDR3 region of rearranged TCR beta genes was amplified from genomic DNA by a multiplex PCR assay. The Illumina HiSeq System was used to sequence the amplified TCR beta libraries as 87-base-pair reads. Per the source publication's procedure: In a later analysis, roughly 80 million unique TCR beta chains were counted across the 500 to 850 repertoires, and approximately 11 million of these chains were shared by at least two donors. Raw reads were error-corrected and collapsed into unique sequences by a nearest-neighbor algorithm in which closely related sequences were merged to remove PCR and sequencing errors. CDR3 sequences were aligned to IMGT reference sequences to assign V, D and J gene segments. For a sequence to be retained, at least a six-nucleotide match to both a V gene segment and a J gene segment was required. A rearrangement was called productive if the CDR3 had no stop codons and remained in frame with V and J, and every other rearrangement was called non-productive. CDR3 was defined according to IMGT convention as the region running from the second conserved V-encoded cysteine to the conserved J-encoded phenylalanine. In an earlier analysis of approximately 500 of the donors, sequences lacking an unambiguous match to a single V gene segment were excluded. An earlier analysis of a few hundred of the donors called V segments functional above 56.7% productive rearrangements and segregating when the between-donor standard deviation exceeded 5%. To diagnose cytomegalovirus status from the catalog of TCR beta chain sequences, a statistical classification framework was built. V and J gene assignment, in a later analysis, came from comparing TCR nucleotide sequences with IMGT/GENE-DB human TR gene sequences. In a later analysis, CDR3 sequences and most-parsimonious VDJ recombination scenarios were assigned using the TCRdist pipeline. In a later analysis, each TCR beta chain was defined by its CDR3 amino acid sequence together with its V-gene family, and reads lacking a unique V-gene family were excluded. To address suspected cross-contamination and a sequencing artifact, a later analysis removed roughly 580 highly shared, low-generation-probability nucleotide sequences. In a later analysis, a clonal expansion index was calculated for each public chain from normalized within-repertoire ranks of inferred template counts. Generation probabilities in a later analysis came from a VDJ recombination model fitted to out-of-frame rearrangements, and those results were checked against IGoR. In a later analysis, hypergeometric tests were used to score TCR-TCR, TCR-HLA and TCR-CMV co-occurrence, with a repertoire-size bias correction applied to TCR pairs. False discovery rates were estimated in a later analysis by permuting HLA or CMV assignments 20 times. In a later analysis, co-occurring TCRs were grouped using DBSCAN, and TCRdist sequence similarity was added for clustering within HLA-allele-positive subsets. Co-occurrence clustering excluded repertoires with fewer than 30,000 or more than 120,000 public chains, plus five with anomalous nucleotide sharing. TCRdb limited this immuneACCESS table to in-frame rearrangements with V and J called. A share of clones is missing; checked studies link under half to unresolved V genes, and the rest is unexplained. The DNA gave D and trimming, while V, J and clone size come from that table. This sample is represented by roughly 100,000 clones; roughly four fifths of them were singletons. 3.8% of the sample is taken by the ten largest.

The chain couples TRBV9 to TRBJ2-7, and 7 junctional nucleotides match TRBD1. The receptor was derived from a man in his fifties or sixties in good health and CMV-seronegative. Sequencing input: PBMCs. The CDR3 has the sequence CASSVEPGGYEQYF. The nucleotides read TGTGCCAGCAGCGTAGAACCAGGGGGTTACGAGCAGTACTTC.